Described below is a single TCR beta chain sequence and its context. Germline-derived CDR1 and CDR2 are SGHTS and YDEGEE. Unmatched junction bases numbered 5, after V lost 0 bases and J lost 7 bases. This CDR3 comprises 15 residues. The data belong to a study of blood T cell repertoires in COVID-19. Study-wide background: Samples of COVID-19 (acute and convalescent) were obtained from the United States, Italy and Spain. PBMCs, B-cell-depleted T cells, or T cells were the source of the cDNA or gDNA that made up the material.

Seattle-derived patients entered the study during active infection and were followed longitudinally. In the authors' methods: Reference gene primer amplification gave nucleated cell count estimates. Sequencing used immunoSEQ multiplex PCR; TCRdb keeps in-frame clones, though not all of them. For V, J and clone size, that table is used; D and trimming come from the DNA. This sample has 200,000 or so clones; roughly 76% occur once, and the top ten carry roughly 12%. The chain carries TRBV5-8 and TRBJ1-4, with 8 positions matching TRBD1. The material sequenced was peripheral blood. The clonotype comes from an elderly woman with COVID-19, enrolled during active disease. The CDR3 loop is CASSLVPDRVEKLFF. The CDR3 DNA reads TGTGCCAGCAGCTTGGTTCCGGACAGGGTTGAAAAACTGTTTTTT. Based on the CDR3 plus reference TRBV5-8 and TRBJ1-4, the full variable domain is EAGVTQSPTHLIKTRGQQATLRCSPISGHTSVYWYQQALGLGLQFLLWYDEGEERNRGNFPPRFSGRQFPNYSSELNVNALELEDSALYLCASSLVPDRVEKLFFGSGTQLSVL.